The 13 T cell receptor beta chains below come from one sample, sequenced in a study of metastatic and nonmetastatic thyroid tumors. No treatment had been given to any patient before thyroid surgery. With MiXCR, TCRdb called clones anew from the PCR reads. The data contain about 69,000 clones, approximately 15% of them seen just once; the ten biggest clones take up about 6.5%. Sequencing was performed on blood. The receptors stem from a male donor with papillary thyroid cancer or a benign thyroid nodule (not recorded which). Some clones in this sample may be carry-over from other donors' samples.

This clone was seen only a few times. The rearrangement uses TRBV24-1 and TRBJ2-1; D uncertain. The V gene lost 6 bases and the J gene lost 9 bases, with 14 bases spanning the gap. CDR1 and CDR2 from the germline V gene are KGHDR and SFDVKD. The CDR3 extends over 13 amino acids. The CDR3 sequence: CATSICGVGEQFF. The DNA for the CDR3 is TGTGCCACCAGTATTTGTGGAGTAGGTGAGCAGTTCTTC.

The chain carries TRBV4-1 and TRBJ2-1; D is uncertain. CDR1 is MGHRA and CDR2 is YSYEKL in the germline V gene. V lost 1 base and J lost 0, with 10 bases in between. The CDR3 has 16 amino acids. The CDR3 bases are TGCGCCAGCAGCCAAGCCCAGTTTAGCTCCTACAATGAGCAGTTCTTC. Translating gives CASSQAQFSSYNEQFF.

This clone was counted ten times or more. The chain has TRBV7-8 and TRBJ2-7; no clear D. This CDR3 contains 13 residues. Germline CDR1 and CDR2: SGHVS and FQNEAQ. Trimming cost V 4 bases and J 5 bases, with 12 bases left between them. The CDR3 bases are TGTGCCAGCAGCTGGCAGGCGGACCACGAGCAGTACTTC. Translating it yields CASSWQADHEQYF.

As for this clone: Germline and junction disagree at one end, which may indicate a read error. The V call is TRBV29-1, the J call TRBJ1-2, with D unresolved. The CDR3 contains 15 residues. Germline V gene lookup returns CDR1 SQVTM and CDR2 ANQGSEA. CDR3 protein: CSFEDAKYTNYGYTF. The CDR3 region has the DNA TGCAGCTTTGAAGATGCGAAGTATACAAACTATGGCTACACCTTC. The entire variable domain, with the rest obtained from reference TRBV29-1 and TRBJ1-2, is as follows: SAVISQKPSRDICQRGTSLTIQCQVDSQVTMMFWYRQQPGQSLTLIATANQGSEATYESGFVIDKFPISRPNLTFSTLTVSNMSPEDSSIYLCSFEDAKYTNYGYTFGSGTRLTVV.

The rearrangement joins TRBV20-1 to TRBJ1-3; D is unresolved. Trimming took off 4 bases at V and 1 base at J, with 17 bases between the two ends. This CDR3 spans 16 amino acids. Germline CDR1 DFQATT, CDR2 SNEGSKA (reference sequence). This CDR3 reads CSATPTSLESGNTIYF. The CDR3 bases are TGCAGTGCTACCCCCACCTCTCTTGAGTCTGGAAACACCATATATTTT.

At least ten counts were recorded for this clone. The chain links TRBV12-3 or TRBV12-4 to TRBJ2-3, with 14 bases lining up with TRBD2. This CDR3 region has 16 residues. With V trimmed by 6 bases and J by 5 bases, 7 bases remained unmatched. CDR3 nucleotide sequence: TGTGCCAGCAGCCCTGGGACTAGCGGGAGTATAGATACGCAGTATTTT. It specifies CASSPGTSGSIDTQYF.

This clone was observed many times. This chain uses TRBV11-2 with TRBJ2-3, with TRBD2 matching 9 bases. Trimming took 5 bases from V and 2 from J; bases not matched to a gene: 8. The CDR3 runs 16 residues. Germline V lookup: CDR1 SGHAT, CDR2 FQNNGV. CDR3 residues: CASSDGTSRLTDTQYF. The CDR3 DNA follows: TGTGCCAGCAGCGACGGGACTAGCAGACTCACAGATACGCAGTATTTT.

The sample holds many counts of this clone. This sample also contains other DNA sequences that code for the same CDR3. The chain joins TRBV7-9 to TRBJ1-1, with unresolved D. CDR3 length: 13 amino acids. Trimming took off 5 bases at V and 4 bases at J, with 11 bases between the two ends. Germline values: CDR1 SEHNR, CDR2 FQNEAQ (reference sequence). The CDR3 nucleotides are TGTGCCAGCAGCGCGGACGTACCCACTGAAGCTTTCTTT. Its translation is CASSADVPTEAFF.

This clone has a count of ten or more. The rearrangement links TRBV20-1 to TRBJ2-3, with 11 bases fitting TRBD2. CDR3 size: 17 residues. V lost 0 bases, J lost 6 bases, and 11 bases stayed unmatched. Germline V gives CDR1 DFQATT, CDR2 SNEGSKA (reference sequence). CDR3 sequence: CSARDWASGGRRDTQYF. The DNA of the CDR3 is TGCAGTGCTAGAGATTGGGCTAGCGGGGGGAGGAGGGATACGCAGTATTTT.

This clone has ten or more counts. The V and J genes are TRBV5-1 and TRBJ2-5; unclear D gene. The CDR3 is 15 amino acids. Trimming left V 0 bases short and J 2 bases short, with 11 bases between. Germline CDR1 and CDR2: SGHRS and YFSETQ. CDR3 amino acids: CASSLGRPGQETQYF. The CDR3 DNA is TGCGCCAGCAGCTTGGGACGCCCCGGTCAAGAGACCCAGTACTTC.

This clone was recorded a few times. V and J are TRBV11-3 and TRBJ2-7; 11 bases fit TRBD1. Germline loops: CDR1 SGHNT, CDR2 YENEEA. V gave up 2 bases and J gave up 7 bases; unmatched junction bases: 4. This CDR3 has 14 residues. CDR3: CASSLRTGGGEQYF. CDR3 nucleotide sequence: TGTGCCAGCAGCTTAAGGACAGGGGGCGGTGAGCAGTACTTC. Drawing the rest from reference TRBV11-3 and TRBJ2-7, the complete variable domain is EAGVVQSPRYKIIEKKQPVAFWCNPISGHNTLYWYLQNLGQGPELLIRYENEEAVDDSQLPKDRFSAERLKGVDSTLKIQPAELGDSAVYLCASSLRTGGGEQYFGPGTRLTVT.

In its sample, this clone was seen many times. The J gene is TRBJ2-5, the V gene TRBV20-1; 7 bases are shared with TRBD1. CDR3 size: 11 residues. CDR1 and CDR2 from the germline V gene are DFQATT and SNEGSKA (reference sequence). V gave up 2 bases and J gave up 9 bases; unmatched junction bases: 3. The CDR3 spells CSARLTGAQYF. Here the CDR3 DNA reads TGCAGTGCTAGACTAACAGGGGCCCAGTACTTC.

This clone was seen many times. The CDR3 reads CAWNGYNEQFF. The CDR3 nucleotides are TGTGCCTGGAACGGTTACAATGAGCAGTTCTTC. The chain is built from TRBV30 and TRBJ2-1, with D uncertain. CDR3 size: 11 residues. In germline, CDR1 is GTSNPN, CDR2 SVGIG (reference sequence). V was clipped by 4 bases and J by 4 bases, with 5 bases between them.